This T cell receptor (beta chain) appears in the sequencing data of a study of radiotherapy plus CTLA-4 blockade in lung cancer. Only in-frame clones appear in the TCRdb table, and some are missing; sequencing was by immunoSEQ multiplex PCR. Altogether 60,000 to 75,000 clones are present, around 77% being singletons, with the ten largest covering approximately 16%. CDR1 and CDR2 (germline): SNHLY, FYNNEI. Losses at the gene ends were 5 bases for V and 1 base for J; bases not matched to a gene: 5. The CDR3 has 15 amino acids. This clone came up a few times. The sequenced sample was peripheral blood, obtained from a patient treated with radiotherapy plus ipilimumab. The TCR was taken from a human donor with non-small cell lung cancer whose response to radiotherapy plus ipilimumab could not be evaluated. Some clones in this sample may be carry-over from other donors' samples. This chain joins TRBV2 and TRBJ1-5; 7 bases line up with TRBD1. CDR3 loop: CASSLTRGSNQPQHF. The CDR3, as DNA: TGTGCCAGCAGTTTGACCAGGGGGAGCAATCAGCCCCAGCATTTT.